Given below is one T cell receptor beta chain in context. Its target is not known. The data were produced by immunoSEQ multiplex PCR, yet TCRdb's version contains in-frame clones alone and is incomplete. Of about 110,000 clones in the sample, around 93% were seen once. This record comes from a study of CD4+ T cells in melanoma. Study outcomes and limitations: In melanoma, neoantigen-specific CD4+ T cells reportedly differed in differentiation state.

Unmatched junction bases numbered 7, after V lost 3 bases and J lost 4 bases. The V gene's germline CDR1 is SGDLS and CDR2 YYNGEE. This CDR3 comprises 14 residues. The sample consisted of peripheral blood. The chain recombines TRBV9 with TRBJ2-7, with 7 bases lining up with TRBD1. The source is a human donor with melanoma. The CDR3 here is CASSARGGAYEQYF. CDR3 nucleotide sequence: TGTGCCAGCAGCGCCAGAGGGGGCGCGTACGAGCAGTACTTC. Using reference TRBV9 and TRBJ2-7 for the parts outside the CDR3, the full variable domain is DSGVTQTPKHLITATGQRVTLRCSPRSGDLSVYWYQQSLDQGLQFLIQYYNGEERAKGNILERFSAQQFPDLHSELNLSSLELGDSALYFCASSARGGAYEQYFGPGTRLTVT.